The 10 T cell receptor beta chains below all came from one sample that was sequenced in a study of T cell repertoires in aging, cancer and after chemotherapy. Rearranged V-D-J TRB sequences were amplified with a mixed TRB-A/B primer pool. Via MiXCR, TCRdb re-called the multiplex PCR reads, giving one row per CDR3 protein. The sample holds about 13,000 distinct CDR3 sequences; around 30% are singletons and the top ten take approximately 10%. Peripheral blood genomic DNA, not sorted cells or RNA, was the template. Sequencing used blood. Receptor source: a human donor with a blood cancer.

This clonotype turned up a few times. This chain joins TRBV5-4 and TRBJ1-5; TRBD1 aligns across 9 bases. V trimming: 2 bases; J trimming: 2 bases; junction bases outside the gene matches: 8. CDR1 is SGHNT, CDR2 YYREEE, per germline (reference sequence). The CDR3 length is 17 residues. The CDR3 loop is CASSFLQGARGNQPQHF. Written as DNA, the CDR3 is TGTGCCAGCAGCTTTTTACAGGGGGCTCGAGGCAATCAGCCCCAGCATTTT.

CDR3 sequence (DNA): TGTGCCAGCAGCTTGGAGGACCACGAGATTTCACCCCTCCACTTT. Amino acid sequence: CASSLEDHEISPLHF. The rearrangement uses TRBV7-6 and TRBJ1-6; D remains unclear. From germline, CDR1 is SGHVS and CDR2 FNYEAQ. CDR3 length equals 15 residues. V was pared by 3 bases and J by 9 bases, with 15 bases between.

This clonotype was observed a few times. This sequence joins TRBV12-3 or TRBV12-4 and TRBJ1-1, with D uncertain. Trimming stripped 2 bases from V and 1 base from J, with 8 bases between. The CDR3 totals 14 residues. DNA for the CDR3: TGTGCCAGCAGTTTAAGGGAGGGGAACACTGAAGCTTTCTTT. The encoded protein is CASSLREGNTEAFF.

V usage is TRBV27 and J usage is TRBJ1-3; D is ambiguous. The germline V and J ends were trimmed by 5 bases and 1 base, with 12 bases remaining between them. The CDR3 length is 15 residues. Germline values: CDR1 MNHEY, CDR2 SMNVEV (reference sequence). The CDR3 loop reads CASSPRPESGNTIYF. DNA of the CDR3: TGTGCCAGCAGTCCCCGTCCAGAATCTGGAAACACCATATATTTT.

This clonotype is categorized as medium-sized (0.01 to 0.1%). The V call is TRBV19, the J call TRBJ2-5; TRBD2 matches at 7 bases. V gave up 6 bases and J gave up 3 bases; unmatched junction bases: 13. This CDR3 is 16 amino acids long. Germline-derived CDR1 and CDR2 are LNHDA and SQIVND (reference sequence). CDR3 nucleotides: TGTGCCAGTAGCCCCCGGGGTGCGGGGAGGGAAGAGACCCAGTACTTC. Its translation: CASSPRGAGREETQYF.

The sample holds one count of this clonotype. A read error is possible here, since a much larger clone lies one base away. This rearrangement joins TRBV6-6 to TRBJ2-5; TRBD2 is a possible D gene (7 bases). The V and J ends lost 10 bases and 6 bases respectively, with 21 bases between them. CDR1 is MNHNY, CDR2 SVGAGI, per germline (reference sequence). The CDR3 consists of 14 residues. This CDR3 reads CATAWEGTQKTQYF. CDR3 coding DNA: TGTGCCACTGCTTGGGAGGGGACACAAAAGACCCAGTACTTC.

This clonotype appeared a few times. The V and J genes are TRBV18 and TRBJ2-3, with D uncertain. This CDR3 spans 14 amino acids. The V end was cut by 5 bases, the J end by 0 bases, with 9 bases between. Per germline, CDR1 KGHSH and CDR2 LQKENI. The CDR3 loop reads CASSTSDSTDTQYF. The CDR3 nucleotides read TGTGCCAGCTCAACGTCCGATAGCACAGATACGCAGTATTTT.

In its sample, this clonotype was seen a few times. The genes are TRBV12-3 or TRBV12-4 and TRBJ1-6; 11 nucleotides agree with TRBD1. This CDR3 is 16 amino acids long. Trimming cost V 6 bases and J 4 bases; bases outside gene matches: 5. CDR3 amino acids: CASRDRGQGYNSPLHF. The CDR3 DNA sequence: TGTGCCAGCAGGGACAGGGGGCAGGGTTATAATTCACCCCTCCACTTT.

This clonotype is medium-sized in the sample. DNA of the CDR3: TGTGCCAGCAGTCAGGACAGGGCCACCTACGAGCAGTACTTC. Protein sequence: CASSQDRATYEQYF. The chain links TRBV6-1 to TRBJ2-7; 8 positions agree with TRBD1. J was trimmed by 2 bases and V by 5 bases; bases with no gene match: 5. The germline V gene encodes CDR1 MNHNS and CDR2 SASEGT. The CDR3 spans 14 residues.

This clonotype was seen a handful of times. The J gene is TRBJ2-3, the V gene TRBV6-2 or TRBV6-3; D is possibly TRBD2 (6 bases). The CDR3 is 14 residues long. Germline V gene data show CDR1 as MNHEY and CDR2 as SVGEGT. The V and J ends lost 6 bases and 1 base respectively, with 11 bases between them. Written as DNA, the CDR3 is TGTGCCAGCAGACTAGCTTATGGCACAGATACGCAGTATTTT. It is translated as CASRLAYGTDTQYF.